This T cell receptor beta chain is drawn from a study of vaccination and CD4 T cells after COVID-19 (dated by TCRdb to 2021 to 2024). Looking at the study overall: Convalescent patients had a positive SARS-CoV-2 result on nasal swab PCR, and of these patients, several had mild disease and one had severe disease. In the convalescent cohort there were six males and four females, among whom were two Hispanic individuals, seven Caucasians, two Asians and one multiracial person. Participants got two doses of the Pfizer-BioNTech BNT162b2 vaccine (n=8) or two doses of the Moderna mRNA-1273 vaccine (n=2). Post-COVID blood samples were collected from convalescent patients a median of about 92 days after diagnosis, with a range of roughly 35 to 180 days. Post-vaccine blood samples were collected a median of about 66 days after the second vaccine dose, ranging from 14 to 241 days. Overlapping spike peptide pools from SARS-CoV-2 and from the common cold coronaviruses HCoV-NL63, HCoV-OC43 and HCoV-229E were used as culture stimuli. Control cultures used a CEFX viral epitope pool as positive control, an HIV-1 Nef peptide pool as negative control, or no peptide. In some eleven COVID-19 convalescent patients and several infection-naive healthy vaccine recipients, researchers compared the spike-specific CD4+ TCR repertoire from before mRNA vaccination with the repertoire from after. What the work shows at the level of the full study, not this receptor alone: Of the vaccine-specific clones found in convalescent patients, nearly all (304 of 307) were mono-reactive for SARS-CoV-2 spike instead of being cross-reactive with common cold coronaviruses. The median count of SARS-CoV-2-reactive clonotypes went up from about 23 after infection to a few dozen after vaccination, although the change was not significant. Among convalescent patients, a median about 86% of the SARS-CoV-2-reactive clones seen after vaccination appeared only after vaccination, which suggests priming specific to the vaccine. Relatively few convalescent patients were included in the study, and early timepoints after natural infection were not analyzed.

Explained via the paper, the treatment or condition label denotes: approximately 9-day PBMC culture with coronavirus spike peptide pools or control peptides (ViraFEST assay). The study used the ViraFEST assay, which expanded antigen-specific T cells with peptide pools and then identified expanded clonotypes by TCR sequencing. The convalescent patients' positive SARS-CoV-2 PCR tests were from March to December 2020, which was before the Alpha, Beta and Delta variants emerged in the United States. Fewer than 2.5 million PBMCs per well were cultured in IMDM with about 5% human AB serum and roughly 9.3 IU/ml IL-2, plus 10 ug/ml peptide pools. On days 3 and 7, half of the culture medium was replaced with fresh IL-2-containing medium. CD4+ T cells were isolated after around 11 days of culture through negative selection using the EasySep CD4+ T cell isolation kit. Ficoll-Paque Plus gradient centrifugation was used to isolate PBMCs from whole blood, and the isolated PBMCs were then either used fresh or cryopreserved at -140C. In general, triplicate wells were set up for every culture condition.

This clonotype was seen only once. Its cognate antigen has yet to be identified. Nothing much larger sits one base from this clone, and base qualities are not available. Support from one read is weak. According to the germline V gene, CDR1 reads SGHAT and CDR2 reads FQNNGV. The CDR3 starts with the cysteine, ends with the phenylalanine, and has 13 residues. Of all the DNA, just the CDR3 is kept, 39 bases in frame from base 1. Trimming takes 4 bases off V and 4 bases off J; junction bases not matched to a gene: 3. Libraries came from PCR. DNA from cultured CD4+ T cells was subjected to TCR sequencing with the Oncomine TCR Beta short-read assay at the Johns Hopkins FTIC core. The QIAamp micro DNA kit was used to extract genomic DNA from the cultured CD4+ T cells. Oncomine TCR Beta libraries made from cultured CD4+ T cells were pooled using unique dual indexes and sequenced on an Illumina iSeq 100. The authors' analysis ran thus. Non-productive sequences were removed, and CDR3s that did not start with C, did not end with F or W, or were shorter than 7 amino acids were discarded. Antigen-specific clonotypes were identified with the MANAFEST web application by comparing peptide-stimulated wells with reference and other culture wells. Positive clones required FDR below 0.05, an odds ratio above 5, and productive frequency above 0.1% in at least two of three replicate wells. Cross-reactive clonotypes were defined as significantly expanded in both SARS-CoV-2 spike wells and at least one common cold coronavirus spike condition. Similarity between CDR3 sequences was evaluated in R version 3.6.1 using Levenshtein distances (stringdist) and unrooted phylogenetic trees (ape). Clones were called with MiXCR by TCRdb after fastp trimmed the public reads at Q25, and only in-frame beta chains were retained. Each entry is one CDR3 protein sequence, shown with its most common DNA and genes. These V and J calls rely on TCRdb rather than the paper's analysis. This sample lists around 12,000 distinct CDR3 sequences; roughly 36% were detected once. The ten largest clones add up to approximately 20% of the sample.

The material sequenced was cultured CD4+ T cells from blood. The clonotype comes from a human donor with COVID-19. The chain couples TRBV11-2 to TRBJ1-2, and 7 junctional nucleotides match TRBD1. The DNA reads as follows: TGTGCCAGCAGCTCCGGGACAGCCTATGGCTACACCTTC. This codes for CASSSGTAYGYTF.